The source of this TCR beta chain is a study of vaccination effects on CD4 cells after COVID-19. Study-level background: At 16 days and one week before vaccination, a couple of convalescent patients gave samples.

The CDR3 totals 12 residues. Germline assignment: CDR1 SGHTA and CDR2 FQGTGA. The germline V and J ends were trimmed by 3 bases and 3 bases, with 3 bases remaining between them. Concerning this clone: Antigen specificity is unknown.

Under the ViraFEST assay, PBMC were stimulated with viral peptide pools so that antigen-specific CD4+ T cells expanded. Sequencing was performed afterwards. Having been cultured for 10 days, the cells underwent CD4+ T cell isolation. Documented for the person is a PCR-confirmed SARS-CoV-2 infection occurring between March and December 2020. Assay used: immunoSEQ multiplex PCR; TCRdb lists only in-frame clones, some missing. The repertoire holds tens of thousands of clones, with 69% as singletons. The source is a human donor who had a prior SARS-CoV-2 infection. The rearrangement links TRBV7-3 to TRBJ2-1; no clear D. Sequencing was performed on CD4+ T cells from PBMCs cultured with SARS-CoV-2 spike peptides, taken before COVID-19 vaccination. The CDR3 protein is CASSFGYNEQFF. The CDR3 DNA sequence: TGTGCCAGCAGCTTCGGCTACAATGAGCAGTTCTTC.